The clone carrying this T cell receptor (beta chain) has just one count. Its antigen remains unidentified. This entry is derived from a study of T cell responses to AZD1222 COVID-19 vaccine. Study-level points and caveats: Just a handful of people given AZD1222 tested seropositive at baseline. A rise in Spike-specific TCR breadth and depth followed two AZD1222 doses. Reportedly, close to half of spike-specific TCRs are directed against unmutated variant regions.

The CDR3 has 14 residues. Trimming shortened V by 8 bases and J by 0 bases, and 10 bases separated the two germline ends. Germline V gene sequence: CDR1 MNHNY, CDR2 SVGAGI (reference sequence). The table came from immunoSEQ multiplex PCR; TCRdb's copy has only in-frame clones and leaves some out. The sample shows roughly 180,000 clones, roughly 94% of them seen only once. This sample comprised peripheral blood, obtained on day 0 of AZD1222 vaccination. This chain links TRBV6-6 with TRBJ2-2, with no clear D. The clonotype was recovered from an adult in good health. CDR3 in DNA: TGTGCCAGCGGGCGGCTTGCGAACACCGGGGAGCTGTTTTTT. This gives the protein CASGRLANTGELFF.